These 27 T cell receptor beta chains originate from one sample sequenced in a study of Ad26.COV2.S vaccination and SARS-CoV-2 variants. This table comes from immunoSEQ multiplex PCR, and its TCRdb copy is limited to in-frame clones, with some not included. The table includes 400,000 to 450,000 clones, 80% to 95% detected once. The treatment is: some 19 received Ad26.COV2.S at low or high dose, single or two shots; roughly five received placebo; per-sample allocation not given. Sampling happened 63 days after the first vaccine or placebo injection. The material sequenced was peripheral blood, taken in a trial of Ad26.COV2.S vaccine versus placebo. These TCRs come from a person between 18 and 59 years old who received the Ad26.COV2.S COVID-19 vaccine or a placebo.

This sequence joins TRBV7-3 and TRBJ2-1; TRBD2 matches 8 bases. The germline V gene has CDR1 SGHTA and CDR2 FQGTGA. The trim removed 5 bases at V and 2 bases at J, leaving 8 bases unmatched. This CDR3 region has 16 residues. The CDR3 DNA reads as TGTGCCAGCAGCCACTCGAGCGGGAGTACCTACAATGAGCAGTTCTTC. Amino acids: CASSHSSGSTYNEQFF. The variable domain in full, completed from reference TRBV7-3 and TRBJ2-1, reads GAGVSQTPSNKVTEKGKYVELRCDPISGHTALYWYRQSLGQGPEFLIYFQGTGAADDSGLPNDRFFAVRPEGSVSTLKIQRTERGDSAVYLCASSHSSGSTYNEQFFGPGTRLTVL.

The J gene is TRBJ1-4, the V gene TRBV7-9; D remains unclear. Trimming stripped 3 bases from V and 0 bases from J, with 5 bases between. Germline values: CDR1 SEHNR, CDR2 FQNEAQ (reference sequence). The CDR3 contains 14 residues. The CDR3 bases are TGTGCCAGCAGCTTGCAGGCAACTAATGAAAAACTGTTTTTT. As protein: CASSLQATNEKLFF.

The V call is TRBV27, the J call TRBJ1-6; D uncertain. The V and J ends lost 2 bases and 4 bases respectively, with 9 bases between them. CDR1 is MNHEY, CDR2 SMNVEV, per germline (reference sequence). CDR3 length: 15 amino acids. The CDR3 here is CASSLSGVYNSPLHF. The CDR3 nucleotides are TGTGCCAGCAGTTTAAGTGGGGTATATAATTCACCCCTCCACTTT.

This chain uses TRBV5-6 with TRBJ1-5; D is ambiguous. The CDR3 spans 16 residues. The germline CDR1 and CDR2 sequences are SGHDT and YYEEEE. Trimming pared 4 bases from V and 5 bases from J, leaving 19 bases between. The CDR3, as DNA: TGTGCCAGCAGCCTAAACGGGAGAAGGCCCCATCAGCCCCAGCATTTT. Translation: CASSLNGRRPHQPQHF.

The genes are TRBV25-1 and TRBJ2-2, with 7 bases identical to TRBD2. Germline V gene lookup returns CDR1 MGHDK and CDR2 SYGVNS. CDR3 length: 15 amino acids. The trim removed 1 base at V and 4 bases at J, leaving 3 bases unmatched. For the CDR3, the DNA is TGTGCCAGCAGTGAATTGGGCGGGAGCACCGGGGAGCTGTTTTTT. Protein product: CASSELGGSTGELFF.

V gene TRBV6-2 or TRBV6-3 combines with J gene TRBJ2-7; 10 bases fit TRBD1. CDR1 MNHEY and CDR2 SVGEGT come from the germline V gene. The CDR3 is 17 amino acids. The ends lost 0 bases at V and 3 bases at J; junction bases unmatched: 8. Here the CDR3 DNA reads TGTGCCAGCAGTTACTCTCATATTGGGACAGGGGACTACGAGCAGTACTTC. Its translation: CASSYSHIGTGDYEQYF.

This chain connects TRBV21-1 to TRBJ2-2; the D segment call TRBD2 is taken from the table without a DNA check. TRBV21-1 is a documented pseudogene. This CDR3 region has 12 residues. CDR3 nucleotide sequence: TGTGCCAGGTTTGAGGGAACCGGGGAGCTGTTTTTT. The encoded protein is CARFEGTGELFF.

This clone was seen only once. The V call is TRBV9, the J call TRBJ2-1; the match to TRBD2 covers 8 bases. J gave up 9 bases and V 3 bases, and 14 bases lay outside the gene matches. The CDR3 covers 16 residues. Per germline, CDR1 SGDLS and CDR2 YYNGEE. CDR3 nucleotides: TGTGCCAGCAGCGCGGCCGCCGGGACTAGTGTCGCTGAGCAGTTCTTC. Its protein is CASSAAAGTSVAEQFF.

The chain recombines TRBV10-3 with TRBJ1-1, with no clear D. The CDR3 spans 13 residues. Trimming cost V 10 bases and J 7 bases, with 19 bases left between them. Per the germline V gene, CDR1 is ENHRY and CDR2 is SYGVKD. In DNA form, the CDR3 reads TGTGCCACCGCTGGGAGGCCGCCCATTGAAGCTTTCTTT. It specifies CATAGRPPIEAFF.

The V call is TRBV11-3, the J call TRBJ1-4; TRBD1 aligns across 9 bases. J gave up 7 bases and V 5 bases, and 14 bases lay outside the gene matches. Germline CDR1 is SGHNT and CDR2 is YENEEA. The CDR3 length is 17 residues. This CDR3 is CASSRYRTGVEGEKLFF. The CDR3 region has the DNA TGTGCCAGCAGCCGTTATAGGACAGGGGTGGAAGGTGAAAAACTGTTTTTT.

The CDR3 here is CASSTSGRNTGELFF. CDR3 in DNA: TGTGCCAGCAGCACTAGCGGGAGGAACACCGGGGAGCTGTTTTTT. This chain links TRBV2 with TRBJ2-2, with TRBD2 matching 11 bases. CDR1 is SNHLY and CDR2 is FYNNEI in the germline V gene. Unmatched junction bases numbered 1, after V lost 6 bases and J lost 1 base. This CDR3 comprises 15 residues.

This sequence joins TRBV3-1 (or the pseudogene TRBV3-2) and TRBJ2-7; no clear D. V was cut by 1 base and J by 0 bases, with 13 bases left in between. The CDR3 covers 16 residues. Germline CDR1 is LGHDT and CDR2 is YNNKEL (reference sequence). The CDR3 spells CASSQGFSFSSYEQYF. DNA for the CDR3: TGTGCCAGCAGCCAAGGTTTCAGTTTTTCCTCCTACGAGCAGTACTTC.

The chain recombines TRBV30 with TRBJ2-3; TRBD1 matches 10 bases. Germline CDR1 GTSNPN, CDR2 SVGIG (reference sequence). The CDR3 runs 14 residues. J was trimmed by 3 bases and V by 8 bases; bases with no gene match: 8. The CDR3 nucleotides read TGTGCCGGGAAGGACAGGGGGTGGACAGATACGCAGTATTTT. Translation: CAGKDRGWTDTQYF.

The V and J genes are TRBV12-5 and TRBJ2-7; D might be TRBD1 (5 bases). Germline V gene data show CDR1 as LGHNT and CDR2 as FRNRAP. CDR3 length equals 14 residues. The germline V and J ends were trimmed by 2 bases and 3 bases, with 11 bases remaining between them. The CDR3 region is CASGLPREGYEQYF. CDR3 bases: TGTGCTAGTGGTTTGCCCAGGGAAGGCTACGAGCAGTACTTC.

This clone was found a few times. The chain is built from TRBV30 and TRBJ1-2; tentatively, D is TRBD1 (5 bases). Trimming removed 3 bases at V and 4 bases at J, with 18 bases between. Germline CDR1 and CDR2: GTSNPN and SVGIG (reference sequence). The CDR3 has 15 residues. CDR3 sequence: CAWSDQGVSGYGYTF. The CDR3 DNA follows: TGTGCCTGGAGCGATCAGGGTGTCAGCGGCTATGGCTACACCTTC.

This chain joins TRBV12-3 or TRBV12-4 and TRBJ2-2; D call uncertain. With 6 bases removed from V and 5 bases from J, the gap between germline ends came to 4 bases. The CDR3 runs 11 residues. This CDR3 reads CASRGTGELFF. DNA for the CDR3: TGTGCCAGCAGAGGGACCGGGGAGCTGTTTTTT.

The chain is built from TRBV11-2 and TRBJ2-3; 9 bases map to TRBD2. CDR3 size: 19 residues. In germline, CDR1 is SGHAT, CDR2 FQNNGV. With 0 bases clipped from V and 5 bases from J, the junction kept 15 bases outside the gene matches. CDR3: CASSLELRLAGSGGDTQYF. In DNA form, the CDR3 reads TGTGCCAGCAGCTTAGAGTTGCGGCTAGCGGGAAGTGGAGGAGATACGCAGTATTTT.

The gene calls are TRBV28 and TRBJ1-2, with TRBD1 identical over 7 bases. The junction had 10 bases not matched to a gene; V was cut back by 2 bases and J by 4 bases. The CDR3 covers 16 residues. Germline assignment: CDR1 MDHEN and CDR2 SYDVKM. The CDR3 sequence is CASSLPGTVGGYGYTF. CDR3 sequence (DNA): TGTGCCAGCAGTTTACCCGGGACAGTTGGCGGCTATGGCTACACCTTC.

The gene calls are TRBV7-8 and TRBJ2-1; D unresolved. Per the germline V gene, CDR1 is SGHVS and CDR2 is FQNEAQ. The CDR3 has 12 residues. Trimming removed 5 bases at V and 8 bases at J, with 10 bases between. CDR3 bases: TGTGCCAGCAGCCACCAAGGTTATGAGCAGTTCTTC. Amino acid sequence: CASSHQGYEQFF.

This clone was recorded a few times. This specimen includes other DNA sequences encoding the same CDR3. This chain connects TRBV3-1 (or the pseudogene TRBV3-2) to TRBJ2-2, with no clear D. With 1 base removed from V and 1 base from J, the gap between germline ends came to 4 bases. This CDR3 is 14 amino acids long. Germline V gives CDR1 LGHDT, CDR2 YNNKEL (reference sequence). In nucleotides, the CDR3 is TGTGCCAGCAGCCAAGGCGGGAACACCGGGGAGCTGTTTTTT. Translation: CASSQGGNTGELFF.

CDR3 sequence: CASSWDQRQYF. The CDR3 nucleotides read TGCGCCAGCAGCTGGGACCAACGGCAGTACTTC. This chain connects TRBV5-1 to TRBJ2-7, with D perhaps matching TRBD1 or TRBD2 (5 bases each). The CDR3 totals 11 residues. CDR1 SGHRS and CDR2 YFSETQ come from the germline V gene. V was cut by 3 bases and J by 9 bases, with 10 bases left in between.

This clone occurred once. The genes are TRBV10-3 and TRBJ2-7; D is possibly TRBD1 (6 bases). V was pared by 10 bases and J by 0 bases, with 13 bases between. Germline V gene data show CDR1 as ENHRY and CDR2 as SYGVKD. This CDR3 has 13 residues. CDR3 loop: CATSGQSSYEQYF. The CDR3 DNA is TGTGCCACCTCGGGACAAAGCTCCTACGAGCAGTACTTC.

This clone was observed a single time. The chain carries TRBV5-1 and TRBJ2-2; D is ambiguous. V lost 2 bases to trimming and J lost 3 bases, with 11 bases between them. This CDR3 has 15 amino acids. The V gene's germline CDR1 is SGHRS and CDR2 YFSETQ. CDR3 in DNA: TGCGCCAGCAGCTTAGGAAACGTTGACACCGGGGAGCTGTTTTTT. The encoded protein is CASSLGNVDTGELFF.

The CDR3 sequence: CASNYGYEGYTF. The CDR3 DNA is TGTGCCAGTAACTACGGGTACGAAGGCTACACCTTC. V is TRBV19 and J is TRBJ1-2, with D uncertain. Germline V CDR1 and CDR2: LNHDA, SQIVND (reference sequence). The CDR3 length is 12 residues. V gave up 7 bases and J gave up 8 bases, with 14 bases separating them.

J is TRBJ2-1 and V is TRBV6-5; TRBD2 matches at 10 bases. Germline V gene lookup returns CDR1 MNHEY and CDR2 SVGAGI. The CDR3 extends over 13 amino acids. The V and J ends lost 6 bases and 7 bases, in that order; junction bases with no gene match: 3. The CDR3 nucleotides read TGTGCCAGCAGCCCGGGACTAGCGAATGAGCAGTTCTTC. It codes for CASSPGLANEQFF.

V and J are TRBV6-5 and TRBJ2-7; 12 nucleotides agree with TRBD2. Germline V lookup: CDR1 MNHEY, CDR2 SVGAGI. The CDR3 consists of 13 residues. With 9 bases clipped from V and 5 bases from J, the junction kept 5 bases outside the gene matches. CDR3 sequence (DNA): TGTGCCAGTAGACTAGCGGGAGATAACGAGCAGTACTTC. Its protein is CASRLAGDNEQYF.

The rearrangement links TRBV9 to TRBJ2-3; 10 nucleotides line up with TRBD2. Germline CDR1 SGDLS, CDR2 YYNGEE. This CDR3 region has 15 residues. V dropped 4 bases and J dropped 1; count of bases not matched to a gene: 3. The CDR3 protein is CASSTGTSGTDTQYF. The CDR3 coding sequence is TGTGCCAGCAGCACCGGGACTAGCGGCACAGATACGCAGTATTTT.